The following is a T cell receptor (beta chain) sequence with its context. Antigen: not known. The study drew donors from healthy Caucasian individuals in Russia aged about 6 to 95. These data come from a study of blood T cells in healthy people across ages. The germline V gene has CDR1 SGHTS and CDR2 YDEGEE. CDR3 length: 14 amino acids. V shed 10 bases, J shed 0 bases, and the junction held 6 bases outside the gene matches. Then a second PCR, running roughly 7 to 12 cycles, was carried out with a sample-barcoded 5' primer and a J-beta primer mix. TCRdb re-derived calls from the 5' RACE reads in MiXCR, one entry per CDR3 protein. The sample records 910,000 or so distinct CDR3 sequences, about 53% being singletons. Notes on the study in general: More naive CD4+ cells and higher diversity marked long-lived donors relative to aged donors. Among T cells, TCR beta diversity per million cells dropped roughly linearly as age rose.

The origin of this receptor is a woman aged 60-75 years in good health. This sequence joins TRBV5-8 and TRBJ2-2, with 7 bases aligning to TRBD1. Sequencing was performed on blood. DNA of the CDR3: TGTGCCTGTAAGACAGGGCCGAACACCGGGGAGCTGTTTTTT. Its translation: CACKTGPNTGELFF.